The 12 T cell receptor beta chains listed next were all sequenced from one sample in a study of CD8 T cells in Susac syndrome. An amount of RNA that ranged from 0.5 to 1 ug was reverse transcribed with random hexamers. TCRdb redid the calling of the immunoSEQ multiplex PCR reads with MiXCR, one entry per CDR3 protein. The sample carries some 200,000 distinct CDR3 sequences, about 95% recorded once. The specimen was CD8+ T cells from PBMCs. Receptors were obtained from a human donor with Susac syndrome.

V gene TRBV6-1 combines with J gene TRBJ1-1; no firm D call. The CDR3 has 12 amino acids. V lost 3 bases, J lost 1 base, and 3 bases lay in between. Germline assignment: CDR1 MNHNS and CDR2 SASEGT. The CDR3 nucleotides are TGTGCCAGCAGTGAGACGAACACTGAAGCTTTCTTT. It codes for CASSETNTEAFF.

The chain links TRBV4-1 to TRBJ2-7; maybe TRBD2 (5 bases). The CDR3 is made up of 16 amino acids. Germline V gives CDR1 MGHRA, CDR2 YSYEKL. V shed 0 bases and J shed 0 bases, with 12 bases lying between them. The CDR3 protein is CASSQDGFSVSYEQYF. In DNA form, the CDR3 reads TGCGCCAGCAGCCAAGATGGTTTTAGCGTCTCCTACGAGCAGTACTTC.

Notes on this clonotype: Given a much more abundant clone one base away, this may be a read error. The chain couples TRBV11-2 to TRBJ2-3; D is undetermined. The CDR3 extends over 11 amino acids. The V gene's germline CDR1 is SGHAT and CDR2 FQNNGV. Deletions cut 3 bases from V and 4 bases from J, with 2 bases between. The CDR3 region is CASSFPDTQYF. The CDR3 DNA reads as TGTGCCAGCAGCTTCCCAGATACGCAGTATTTT.

This clonotype was picked up one time. V and J are TRBV27 and TRBJ2-6; D call uncertain. Germline lookup yields CDR1 MNHEY and CDR2 SMNVEV (reference sequence). V was shortened by 6 bases and J by 1 base, with 10 bases between the two germline ends. The CDR3 loop spans 15 amino acids. CDR3 DNA: TGTGCCAGCAGGCCTGGACGGTCTGGGGCCAACGTCCTGACTTTC. Translating it yields CASRPGRSGANVLTF. Full variable domain (outside the CDR3, taken from reference TRBV27 and TRBJ2-6): EAQVTQNPRYLITVTGKKLTVTCSQNMNHEYMSWYRQDPGLGLRQIYYSMNVEVTDKGDVPEGYKVSRKEKRNFPLILESPSPNQTSLYFCASRPGRSGANVLTFGAGSRLTVL.

The J gene is TRBJ2-5, the V gene TRBV30; TRBD2 agrees at 15 bases. V gave up 4 bases and J gave up 4 bases; unmatched junction bases: 16. Germline values: CDR1 GTSNPN, CDR2 SVGIG (reference sequence). The CDR3 length is 19 residues. The CDR3 coding sequence is TGTGCCTGGACCACCGGGACTAGCGGGGGGATAACACCAAGAGAGACCCAGTACTTC. Amino acids: CAWTTGTSGGITPRETQYF.

The chain couples TRBV25-1 to TRBJ2-7; D unresolved. Germline V lookup: CDR1 MGHDK, CDR2 SYGVNS. V lost 5 bases, J lost 2 bases, and 13 bases lay in between. The CDR3 contains 14 residues. The CDR3, as DNA: TGTGCCAGCAGTCCCCAGGAGCTAACCTACGAGCAGTACTTC. Its translation is CASSPQELTYEQYF.

This rearrangement joins TRBV12-3 or TRBV12-4 to TRBJ2-4, with D possibly matching TRBD1 (5 bases). V was clipped by 7 bases and J by 3 bases, with 13 bases between them. The length of the CDR3 is 14 residues. The CDR3 DNA follows: TGTGCCAGCACCTTAGGGGAATTCAAAAACATTCAGTACTTC. This translates into CASTLGEFKNIQYF.

The J gene is TRBJ2-3, the V gene TRBV7-9, with 13 bases lining up with TRBD2. Germline-derived CDR1 and CDR2 are SEHNR and FQNEAQ (reference sequence). The CDR3 is made up of 18 amino acids. V trimming: 4 bases; J trimming: 0 bases; junction bases outside the gene matches: 7. CDR3 sequence: CASSSRTSGSPSTDTQYF. For the CDR3, the DNA is TGTGCCAGCAGCTCACGGACTAGCGGGAGCCCTAGCACAGATACGCAGTATTTT.

The chain is built from TRBV3-1 and TRBJ2-4, with 7 bases lining up with TRBD1. CDR3 size: 14 residues. Unmatched junction bases numbered 7, after V lost 2 bases and J lost 9 bases. The germline V gene has CDR1 LGHDT and CDR2 YNNKEL (reference sequence). For the CDR3, the DNA is TGTGCCAGCAGCCAAAACAGGGGTTCCGGCATTCAGTACTTC. Amino acid sequence: CASSQNRGSGIQYF.

The V call is TRBV9, the J call TRBJ2-1, with 14 bases that match TRBD2. The CDR3 is 20 amino acids. Germline V CDR1 and CDR2: SGDLS, YYNGEE. V lost 3 bases, J lost 3 bases, and 14 bases stayed unmatched. CDR3 DNA: TGTGCCAGCAGCGCTCGACTAGCGGGAGGGCCCCCTAACTACTACAATGAGCAGTTCTTC. This sequence encodes CASSARLAGGPPNYYNEQFF.

This clonotype was found once. The V gene is TRBV10-3, the J gene TRBJ2-4; D call uncertain. V shed 0 bases and J shed 5 bases, with 5 bases lying between them. The CDR3 covers 13 residues. Per the germline V gene, CDR1 is ENHRY and CDR2 is SYGVKD. The CDR3 DNA reads TGTGCCATCAGTGAGTCAAGGGAAAACATTCAGTACTTC. It yields the protein CAISESRENIQYF.

The rearrangement links TRBV11-2 to TRBJ2-7, with D maybe TRBD2 (5 bases). This CDR3 has 12 residues. Trimming took off 8 bases at V and 1 base at J, with 9 bases between the two ends. Germline values: CDR1 SGHAT, CDR2 FQNNGV. This CDR3 is CASAGISYEQYF. CDR3 DNA: TGTGCCAGCGCCGGGATTTCCTACGAGCAGTACTTC.